This TCR beta chain was recovered during a study of T cell repertoires in cytomegalovirus infection. Trimming removed 2 bases at V and 6 bases at J, with 11 bases between. This CDR3 spans 12 amino acids. The germline V gene has CDR1 DFQATT and CDR2 SNEGSKA (reference sequence). TCRdb called the reads again in MiXCR, with one record for every CDR3 protein. In the table there are roughly 720,000 distinct CDR3 sequences, approximately 34% of which are singletons. The TCR sequence derives from a human donor in good health (CMV status not recorded). Some clones in this sample may be carry-over from other donors' samples. Material: PBMCs. J is TRBJ2-7 and V is TRBV20-1; possibly TRBD2 for D (5 bases). The CDR3, as DNA: TGCAGTGCTAGACAGGCGGGTCGCGAGCAGTACTTC. Translation: CSARQAGREQYF.